This passage covers 8 T cell receptor beta chains from one sample sequenced in a study of multiple sclerosis patients with progressive multifocal leukoencephalopathy (dated by TCRdb to between 2019 and 2020). The library was produced with the immunoSEQ multiplex PCR assay. TCRdb limited this immuneACCESS table to in-frame rearrangements with V and J called. A share of clones is missing; checked studies link under half to unresolved V genes, and the rest is unexplained. This sample is represented by 25,000 to 30,000 clones; 75% to 90% of them were singletons. The ten largest account for about an eighth of the sample. The sample's time point label, decoded: time of PML onset. The treatment or condition label, read with the paper, signifies: on natalizumab therapy at sampling. The sample here was PBMCs, taken from a patient treated with natalizumab. The origin of the receptors is a woman under 40 with progressive multifocal leukoencephalopathy.

This clone was recorded a few times. V usage is TRBV6-4 and J usage is TRBJ1-4; 9 nucleotides align to TRBD1. The germline V gene has CDR1 MRHNA and CDR2 SNTAGT. This CDR3 comprises 16 residues. The trim removed 2 bases at V and 5 bases at J, leaving 6 bases unmatched. CDR3 amino acids: CASSDKDRGANEKLFF. CDR3 sequence (DNA): TGTGCCAGCAGTGACAAGGACAGGGGTGCGAATGAAAAACTGTTTTTT.

On this clone itself: The identical CDR3 is also encoded by other nucleotide sequences in the sample. V and J are TRBV9 and TRBJ2-1, with 10 bases identical to TRBD2. From germline, CDR1 is SGDLS and CDR2 YYNGEE. The V and J ends lost 4 bases and 9 bases, in that order; junction bases with no gene match: 7. CDR3 length: 14 residues. The CDR3 region is CASSMASGRSEQFF. DNA of the CDR3: TGTGCCAGCAGCATGGCTAGCGGGAGATCTGAGCAGTTCTTC.

This chain links TRBV29-1 with TRBJ2-5; TRBD2 agrees at 11 bases. The J call may be mistaken, given a closer DNA end match to TRBJ2-7. This CDR3 is 18 amino acids long. Germline assignment: CDR1 SQVTM and CDR2 ANQGSEA. CDR3 in amino acids: CSVDPGGLAVIGAYEQYF. The CDR3 bases are TGCAGCGTTGACCCTGGGGGACTAGCGGTTATTGGGGCCTACGAGCAGTACTTC.

The J gene is TRBJ1-1, the V gene TRBV30; possibly TRBD1 for D (5 bases). Germline values: CDR1 GTSNPN, CDR2 SVGIG (reference sequence). The V gene lost 4 bases and the J gene lost 5 bases, with 17 bases spanning the gap. This CDR3 is 14 amino acids long. The CDR3 loop is CAWNINGGNTEAFF. In DNA form, the CDR3 reads TGTGCCTGGAACATAAACGGGGGGAATACTGAAGCTTTCTTT.

The rearrangement joins TRBV27 to TRBJ1-1; TRBD1 agrees at 7 bases. The junction had 6 bases not matched to a gene; V was cut back by 2 bases and J by 6 bases. The CDR3 covers 14 residues. In germline, CDR1 is MNHEY, CDR2 SMNVEV (reference sequence). The CDR3 is CASSLRRTGAEAFF. The CDR3 DNA reads as TGTGCCAGCAGTTTACGAAGGACAGGCGCTGAAGCTTTCTTT.

The V call is TRBV10-3, the J call TRBJ2-2; 15 bases align to TRBD2. V lost 2 bases to trimming and J lost 3 bases; unmatched junction nucleotides: 1. The CDR3 consists of 17 residues. Germline loops: CDR1 ENHRY, CDR2 SYGVKD. CDR3 residues: CAISEGTSGRYTGELFF. CDR3 coding DNA: TGTGCCATCAGTGAGGGGACTAGCGGGAGGTACACCGGGGAGCTGTTTTTT.

This rearrangement joins TRBV29-1 to TRBJ1-2; D is uncertain. Trimming shortened V by 4 bases and J by 4 bases, and 10 bases separated the two germline ends. Germline CDR1 SQVTM, CDR2 ANQGSEA. CDR3 length: 12 residues. The CDR3 region has the DNA TGCAGCGTTGTCAGTTCAATCTATGGCTACACCTTC. Amino acid sequence: CSVVSSIYGYTF.

The chain uses TRBV18 and TRBJ1-6; D is unresolved. There are 14 residues in the CDR3. The germline CDR1 and CDR2 sequences are KGHSH and LQKENI. The CDR3 here is CASSKDSRDSPLHF. The CDR3 bases are TGTGCGTCCTCCAAGGATTCGAGGGATTCACCCCTCCACTTT.